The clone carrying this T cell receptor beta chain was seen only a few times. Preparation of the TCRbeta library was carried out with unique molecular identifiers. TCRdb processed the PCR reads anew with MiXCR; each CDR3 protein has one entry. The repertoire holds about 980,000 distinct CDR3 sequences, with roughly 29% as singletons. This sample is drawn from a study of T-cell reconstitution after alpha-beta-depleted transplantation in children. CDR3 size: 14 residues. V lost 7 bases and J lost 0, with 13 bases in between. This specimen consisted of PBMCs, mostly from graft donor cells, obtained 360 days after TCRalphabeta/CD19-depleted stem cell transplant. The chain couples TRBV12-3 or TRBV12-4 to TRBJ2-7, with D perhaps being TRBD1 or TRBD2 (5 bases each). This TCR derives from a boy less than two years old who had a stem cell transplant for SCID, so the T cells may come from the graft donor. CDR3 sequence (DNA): TGTGCCAGCACCACGAGAGGGGTCTCCTACGAGCAGTACTTC. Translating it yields CASTTRGVSYEQYF.